This T cell receptor (beta chain) was documented in a study of cytotoxic CD8 clonotypes in ibrutinib-treated CLL. Notes on the study in general: Upon ibrutinib response clonality rose, and upon progression it fell back toward baseline. T-cell clonality at baseline went above that of age-matched healthy donors and rose and fell with circulating CD8+ T-cell counts.

Clones were read by immunoSEQ multiplex PCR, and TCRdb kept only the in-frame ones, dropping some. This sample carries fewer than 400,000 clones, 67% of them seen once, and the ten largest clones take 6.3%. For this clone: Its antigen remains unknown.

Trimming removed 7 bases from V and 2 bases from J; junction bases left unmatched: 4. Per the germline V gene, CDR1 is MNHNY and CDR2 is SVGAGI (reference sequence). This CDR3 is built from 14 residues. Genomic DNA (around 2 micrograms) was obtained from cryopreserved PBMCs for construction of TCR beta libraries. The chain links TRBV6-6 to TRBJ1-4; TRBD1 agrees at 7 bases. The clonotype was recovered from a human donor with chronic lymphocytic leukemia. The specimen was PBMCs, collected after 36 months of ibrutinib treatment. CDR3 coding DNA: TGTGCCAGCAATAACAGGGGCACTAATGAAAAACTGTTTTTT. This gives the protein CASNNRGTNEKLFF.